This T cell receptor beta chain was identified in a study of blood T cell repertoires in COVID-19. Across the study: Spain, Italy and the United States supplied samples that represented acute and convalescent COVID-19. PBMCs, B-cell-depleted T cells, or T cells were the source of the cDNA or gDNA that made up the material.

Original analysis: Estimated nucleated cell counts came from reference gene primer amplification. TCRdb keeps only in-frame clones here, not all; method: immunoSEQ multiplex PCR. V, J and clone size are those of that table, while D and trimming were read from the DNA. The data show about 28,000 clones, roughly 80% seen once. This receptor was identified in a woman aged 55-69 years with acute or convalescent COVID-19. Sequencing was carried out using peripheral blood.

The DNA for the CDR3 is TGTGCCAGCAGCTTACTCACAGATACGCAGTATTTT. This sequence encodes CASSLLTDTQYF. The rearrangement links TRBV7-2 to TRBJ2-3; D is ambiguous. The CDR3 loop spans 12 amino acids. The V gene's germline CDR1 is SGHTA and CDR2 FQGNSA. V shed 2 bases and J shed 2 bases, with 2 bases lying between them.